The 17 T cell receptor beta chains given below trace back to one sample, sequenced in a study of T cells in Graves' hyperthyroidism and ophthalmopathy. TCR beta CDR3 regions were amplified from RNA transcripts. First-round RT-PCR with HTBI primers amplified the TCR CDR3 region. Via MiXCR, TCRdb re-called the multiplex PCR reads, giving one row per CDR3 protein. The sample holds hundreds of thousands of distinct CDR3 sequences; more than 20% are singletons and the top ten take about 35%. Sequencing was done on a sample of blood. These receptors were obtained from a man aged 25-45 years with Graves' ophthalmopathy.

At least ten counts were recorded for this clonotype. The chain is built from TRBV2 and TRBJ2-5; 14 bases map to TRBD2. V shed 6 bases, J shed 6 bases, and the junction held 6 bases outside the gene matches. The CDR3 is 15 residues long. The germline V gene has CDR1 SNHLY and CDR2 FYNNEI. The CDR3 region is CASSGTSGRYKTQYF. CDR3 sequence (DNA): TGTGCCAGCAGCGGGACTAGCGGGAGATATAAGACCCAGTACTTC.

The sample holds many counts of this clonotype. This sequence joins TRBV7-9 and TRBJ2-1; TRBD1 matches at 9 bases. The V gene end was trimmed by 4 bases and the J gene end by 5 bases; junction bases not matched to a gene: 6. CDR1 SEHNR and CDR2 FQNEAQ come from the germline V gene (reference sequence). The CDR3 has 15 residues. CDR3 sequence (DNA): TGTGCCAGCAGCTCCGGGACAGGGTCCCACAATGAGCAGTTCTTC. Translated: CASSSGTGSHNEQFF.

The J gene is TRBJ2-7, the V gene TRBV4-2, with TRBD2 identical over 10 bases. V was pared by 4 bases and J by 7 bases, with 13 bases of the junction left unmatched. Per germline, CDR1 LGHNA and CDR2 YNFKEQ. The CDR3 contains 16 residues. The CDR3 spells CASSRGPSGSTREQYF. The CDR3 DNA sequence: TGTGCCAGCAGCCGAGGACCTAGCGGGAGCACGCGAGAGCAGTACTTC.

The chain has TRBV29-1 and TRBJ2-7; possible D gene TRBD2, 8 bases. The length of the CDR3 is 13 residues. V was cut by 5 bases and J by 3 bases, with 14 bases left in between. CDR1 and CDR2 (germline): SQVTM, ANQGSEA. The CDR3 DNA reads TGCAGCGTTCTCAGGGGGACTAGCTACGAGCAGTACTTC. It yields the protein CSVLRGTSYEQYF.

The CDR3 region has the DNA TGCAGTGCTAGAGATCCGGGACAGAGTTACGAGCAGTACTTC. It specifies CSARDPGQSYEQYF. V is TRBV20-1 and J is TRBJ2-7, with 7 positions matching TRBD1. CDR3 length: 14 residues. Germline V gene data show CDR1 as DFQATT and CDR2 as SNEGSKA (reference sequence). Unmatched junction bases numbered 6, after V lost 0 bases and J lost 4 bases.

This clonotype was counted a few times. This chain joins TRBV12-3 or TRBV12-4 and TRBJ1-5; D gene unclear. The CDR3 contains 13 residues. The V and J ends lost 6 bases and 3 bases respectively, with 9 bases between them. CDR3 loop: CASRGSFNQPQHF. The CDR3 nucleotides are TGTGCCAGCAGGGGGTCCTTCAATCAGCCCCAGCATTTT.

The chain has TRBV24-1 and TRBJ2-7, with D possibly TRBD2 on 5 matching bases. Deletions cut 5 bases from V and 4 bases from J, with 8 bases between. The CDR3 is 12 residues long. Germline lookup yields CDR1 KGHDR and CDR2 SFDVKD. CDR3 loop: CATSAEGYEQYF. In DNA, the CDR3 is TGTGCCACCAGTGCTGAGGGATACGAGCAGTACTTC.

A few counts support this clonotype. The CDR3 reads CASSLLQGNPNYGYTF. CDR3 DNA sequence: TGTGCCAGCAGTCTGTTACAGGGTAACCCTAACTATGGCTACACCTTC. The gene calls are TRBV2 and TRBJ1-2; D may be TRBD1 (6 bases). Per germline, CDR1 SNHLY and CDR2 FYNNEI. Trimming took off 5 bases at V and 0 bases at J, with 16 bases between the two ends. CDR3 length: 16 amino acids.

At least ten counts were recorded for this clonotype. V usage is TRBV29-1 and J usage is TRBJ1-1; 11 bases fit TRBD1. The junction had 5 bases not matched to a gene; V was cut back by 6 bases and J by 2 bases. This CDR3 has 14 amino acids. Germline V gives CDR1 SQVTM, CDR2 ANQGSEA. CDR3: CSVGGTGGNTEAFF. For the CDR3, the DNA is TGCAGCGTAGGGGGGACAGGGGGAAACACTGAAGCTTTCTTT. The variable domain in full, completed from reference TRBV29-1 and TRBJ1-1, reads SAVISQKPSRDICQRGTSLTIQCQVDSQVTMMFWYRQQPGQSLTLIATANQGSEATYESGFVIDKFPISRPNLTFSTLTVSNMSPEDSSIYLCSVGGTGGNTEAFFGQGTRLTVV.

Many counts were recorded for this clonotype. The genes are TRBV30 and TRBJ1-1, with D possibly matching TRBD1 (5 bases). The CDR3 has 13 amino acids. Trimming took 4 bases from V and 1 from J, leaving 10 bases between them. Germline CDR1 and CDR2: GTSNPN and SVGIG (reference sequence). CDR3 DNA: TGTGCCTGGATAGGGGAGTCGAACACTGAAGCTTTCTTT. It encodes CAWIGESNTEAFF.

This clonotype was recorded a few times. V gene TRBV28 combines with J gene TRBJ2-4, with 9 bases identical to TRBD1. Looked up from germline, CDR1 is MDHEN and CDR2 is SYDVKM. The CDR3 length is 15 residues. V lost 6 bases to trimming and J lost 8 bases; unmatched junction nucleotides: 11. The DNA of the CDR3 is TGTGCCAGCAGCAAAACCGGGACAGGGCGGGACATTCAGTACTTC. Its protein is CASSKTGTGRDIQYF.

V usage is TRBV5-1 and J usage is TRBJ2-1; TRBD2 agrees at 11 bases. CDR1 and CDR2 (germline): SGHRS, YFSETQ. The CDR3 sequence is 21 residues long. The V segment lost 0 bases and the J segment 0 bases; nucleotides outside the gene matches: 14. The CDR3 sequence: CASSLEAAGTSGLFSYNEQFF. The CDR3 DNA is TGCGCCAGCAGCTTGGAGGCGGCCGGGACTAGCGGACTCTTCTCCTACAATGAGCAGTTCTTC.

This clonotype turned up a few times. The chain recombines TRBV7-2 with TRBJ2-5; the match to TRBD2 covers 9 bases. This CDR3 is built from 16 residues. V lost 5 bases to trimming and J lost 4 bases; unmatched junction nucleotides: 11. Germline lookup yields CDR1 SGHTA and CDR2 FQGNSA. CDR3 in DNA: TGTGCCAGCAGCCCGCGGGGGCTAGCGGGAACAGAGACCCAGTACTTC. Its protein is CASSPRGLAGTETQYF.

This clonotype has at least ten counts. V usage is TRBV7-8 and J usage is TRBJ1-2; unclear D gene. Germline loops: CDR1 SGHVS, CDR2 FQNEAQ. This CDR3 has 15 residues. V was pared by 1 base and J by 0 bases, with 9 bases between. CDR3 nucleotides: TGTGCCAGCAGCTTAGGATGGGAGCCTAACTATGGCTACACCTTC. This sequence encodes CASSLGWEPNYGYTF.

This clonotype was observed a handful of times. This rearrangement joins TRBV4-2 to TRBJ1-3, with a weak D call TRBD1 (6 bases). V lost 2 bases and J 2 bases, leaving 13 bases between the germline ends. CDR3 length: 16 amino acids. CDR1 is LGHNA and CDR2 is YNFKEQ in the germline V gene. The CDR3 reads CASSQRGGRTGNTIYF. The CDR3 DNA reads TGTGCCAGCAGCCAACGCGGGGGGCGTACTGGAAACACCATATATTTT.

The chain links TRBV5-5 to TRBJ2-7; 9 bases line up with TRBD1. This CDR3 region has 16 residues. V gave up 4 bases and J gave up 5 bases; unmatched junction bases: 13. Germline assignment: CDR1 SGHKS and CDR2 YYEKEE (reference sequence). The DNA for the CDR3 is TGTGCCAGCAGCCCCCCGCCGGGACAGGGTATTCACGAGCAGTACTTC. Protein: CASSPPPGQGIHEQYF.

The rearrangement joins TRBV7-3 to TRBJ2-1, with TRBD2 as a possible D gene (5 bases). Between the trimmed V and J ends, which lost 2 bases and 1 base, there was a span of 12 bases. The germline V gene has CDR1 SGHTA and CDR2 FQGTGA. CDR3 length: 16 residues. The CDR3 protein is CASSLVGRRSYNEQFF. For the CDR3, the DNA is TGTGCCAGCAGCTTAGTAGGGAGAAGGTCCTACAATGAGCAGTTCTTC.